The 30 T cell receptor beta chains given below trace back to one sample, sequenced in a study of blood T cell repertoires in COVID-19. Generated by immunoSEQ multiplex PCR, the TCRdb table keeps only in-frame clones and is missing some. The table has around 60,000 clones, about 80% seen once. The sequencing input was peripheral blood. The receptors come from a man in his forties or fifties with COVID-19, enrolled during active disease.

V and J are TRBV5-5 and TRBJ2-7; no clear D gene. V gave up 0 bases and J gave up 5 bases, with 9 bases separating them. The CDR3 totals 13 residues. CDR1 is SGHKS and CDR2 is YYEKEE in the germline V gene (reference sequence). The CDR3 region has the DNA TGTGCCAGCAGCTTGGGGCCCATAAACGAGCAGTACTTC. Translated, it gives CASSLGPINEQYF. The full variable domain, in which reference TRBV5-5 and TRBJ2-7 provide the parts outside the CDR3, is DAGVTQSPTHLIKTRGQQVTLRCSPISGHKSVSWYQQVLGQGPQFIFQYYEKEERGRGNFPDRFSARQFPNYSSELNVNALLLGDSALYLCASSLGPINEQYFGPGTRLTVT.

The rearrangement links TRBV24-1 to TRBJ1-5, with D uncertain. The V gene lost 4 bases and the J gene lost 7 bases, with 10 bases spanning the gap. The CDR3 loop spans 13 amino acids. Germline V gene sequence: CDR1 KGHDR, CDR2 SFDVKD. CDR3 region: CATSEQPGQPQHF. In nucleotides, the CDR3 is TGTGCCACCAGTGAGCAGCCAGGCCAGCCCCAGCATTTT.

This chain joins TRBV7-6 and TRBJ2-7, with D perhaps matching TRBD1 (6 bases). The CDR3 loop spans 13 amino acids. Germline V lookup: CDR1 SGHVS, CDR2 FNYEAQ. Deletions cut 4 bases from V and 4 bases from J, with 11 bases between. The CDR3 is CASSYGQLYEQYF. As DNA, the CDR3 is TGTGCCAGCAGCTACGGACAGTTGTACGAGCAGTACTTC. Full variable domain (outside the CDR3, taken from reference TRBV7-6 and TRBJ2-7): GAGVSQSPRYKVTKRGQDVALRCDPISGHVSLYWYRQALGQGPEFLTYFNYEAQQDKSGLPNDRFSAERPEGSISTLTIQRTEQRDSAMYRCASSYGQLYEQYFGPGTRLTVT.

The chain uses TRBV6-5 and TRBJ1-2; D is ambiguous. Germline V CDR1 and CDR2: MNHEY, SVGAGI. V was trimmed by 0 bases and J by 7 bases, leaving 12 bases between them. The CDR3 covers 14 residues. The DNA of the CDR3 is TGTGCCAGCAGTTACTCTCAGGCTCTTGGTGGCTACACCTTC. Translating gives CASSYSQALGGYTF.

This clone was found once. This chain connects TRBV7-9 to TRBJ1-2, with unresolved D. V was trimmed by 3 bases and J by 5 bases, leaving 7 bases between them. The V gene's germline CDR1 is SEHNR and CDR2 FQNEAQ (reference sequence). The CDR3 is 12 residues long. CDR3 in DNA: TGTGCCAGCAGCTTTACAGATTATGGCTACACCTTC. It codes for CASSFTDYGYTF.

The chain links TRBV4-1 to TRBJ2-2, with 9 bases lining up with TRBD1. CDR1 is MGHRA and CDR2 is YSYEKL in the germline V gene. J gave up 6 bases and V 4 bases, and 12 bases lay outside the gene matches. The CDR3 covers 17 residues. Here the CDR3 reads CASSPSPGTGRAGELFF. The CDR3 DNA follows: TGCGCCAGCAGCCCAAGTCCCGGGACAGGGCGGGCCGGGGAGCTGTTTTTT.

This sequence joins TRBV2 and TRBJ2-7; maybe TRBD1 (6 bases). Germline V CDR1 and CDR2: SNHLY, FYNNEI. The V and J ends lost 5 bases and 5 bases respectively, with 16 bases between them. This CDR3 spans 14 amino acids. Here the CDR3 reads CASSWVGTGNEQYF. The CDR3 region has the DNA TGTGCCAGCAGTTGGGTTGGAACAGGGAACGAGCAGTACTTC.

The V call is TRBV30, the J call TRBJ1-1, with TRBD1 matching over 7 bases. Germline CDR1 reads GTSNPN; CDR2 reads SVGIG (reference sequence). V trimming: 3 bases; J trimming: 0 bases; junction bases outside the gene matches: 4. CDR3 length equals 14 residues. This CDR3 reads CAWRNRGMNTEAFF. The CDR3 nucleotides read TGTGCCTGGAGAAACAGGGGCATGAACACTGAAGCTTTCTTT.

The chain combines TRBV11-2 with TRBJ1-1; D not resolved. CDR3 length: 15 residues. Germline assignment: CDR1 SGHAT and CDR2 FQNNGV. Trimming cost V 4 bases and J 1 base, with 13 bases left between them. CDR3 loop: CASSSFSRANTEAFF. The CDR3 region has the DNA TGTGCCAGCAGCTCTTTCTCGAGGGCGAACACTGAAGCTTTCTTT. Full variable domain (outside the CDR3, taken from reference TRBV11-2 and TRBJ1-1): EAGVAQSPRYKIIEKRQSVAFWCNPISGHATLYWYQQILGQGPKLLIQFQNNGVVDDSQLPKDRFSAERLKGVDSTLKIQPAKLEDSAVYLCASSSFSRANTEAFFGQGTRLTVV.

The V and J genes are TRBV19 and TRBJ2-1, with TRBD2 as a possible D gene (6 bases). This CDR3 comprises 16 residues. V was clipped by 3 bases and J by 8 bases, with 20 bases between them. Looked up from germline, CDR1 is LNHDA and CDR2 is SQIVND (reference sequence). The CDR3 is CASSMARSGVHDEQFF. For the CDR3, the DNA is TGTGCCAGTAGTATGGCACGTAGCGGCGTCCACGATGAGCAGTTCTTC.

In DNA form, the CDR3 reads TGTGCCAGCAGCCAAGCAGTACTAGGGCCCCAGCATTTT. It encodes CASSQAVLGPQHF. J is TRBJ1-5 and V is TRBV3-1 (or the pseudogene TRBV3-2), with D uncertain. Germline V gene data show CDR1 as LGHDT and CDR2 as YNNKEL (reference sequence). Trimming removed 1 base from V and 9 bases from J, with 10 bases in between. CDR3 size: 13 residues.

V is TRBV7-8 and J is TRBJ2-2; D gene uncertain. The CDR3 sequence is 13 residues long. Germline-derived CDR1 and CDR2 are SGHVS and FQNEAQ. The germline V and J ends were trimmed by 5 bases and 7 bases, with 11 bases remaining between them. In DNA, the CDR3 is TGTGCCAGCAGCATACTTAGATTCGGGGAGCTGTTTTTT. Its protein product is CASSILRFGELFF.

This clone showed up just a few times. This chain links TRBV5-1 with TRBJ2-2, with D possibly being TRBD1 (6 bases). Germline V gives CDR1 SGHRS, CDR2 YFSETQ. Trimming shortened V by 0 bases and J by 7 bases, and 13 bases separated the two germline ends. This CDR3 region has 15 residues. The CDR3: CASSLGTANGGELFF. The CDR3 DNA sequence: TGCGCCAGCAGCTTGGGGACAGCAAATGGCGGGGAGCTGTTTTTT.

The V gene is TRBV3-1 (or the pseudogene TRBV3-2), the J gene TRBJ2-7; 9 bases agree with TRBD2. Germline values: CDR1 LGHDT, CDR2 YNNKEL (reference sequence). The V and J ends lost 4 bases and 6 bases, in that order; junction bases with no gene match: 4. The CDR3 length is 13 residues. In DNA, the CDR3 is TGTGCCAGCAGCCTGGGACTAGCAGGCGAGCAGTACTTC. Translated, it gives CASSLGLAGEQYF.

The chain recombines TRBV18 with TRBJ2-2; D remains ambiguous. This CDR3 contains 16 residues. The V gene's germline CDR1 is KGHSH and CDR2 LQKENI. V lost 6 bases, J lost 0 bases, and 14 bases lay in between. In DNA, the CDR3 is TGTGCCAGCTCTCGCCGTATGGGCACGAACACCGGGGAGCTGTTTTTT. It translates to CASSRRMGTNTGELFF.

Worth noting for this clone: An end of the junction does not agree with germline; a read error may underlie this. The CDR3 nucleotides read TGCGCCAGTACTGTAGGGGACAGGGGTCCATACAGCGAACACCGGGGAGCTGTTTTT. Translation gives CASTVGDRGPYSEHRGAVF. This chain joins TRBV10-1 and TRBJ2-2; 10 positions match TRBD1. Germline CDR1 and CDR2: WNHNN and SYGVQD (reference sequence). The CDR3 runs 19 residues.

The V and J genes are TRBV5-4 and TRBJ2-3; possible D gene TRBD2, 6 bases. Germline CDR1 SGHNT, CDR2 YYREEE (reference sequence). The CDR3 spans 14 residues. Trimming cost V 2 bases and J 4 bases, with 11 bases left between them. The CDR3 DNA follows: TGTGCCAGCAGCTTCTCTAGCGACTCAGATACGCAGTATTTT. It translates to CASSFSSDSDTQYF.

The genes are TRBV19 and TRBJ2-2; D may be TRBD2 (6 bases). CDR1 and CDR2 from the germline V gene are LNHDA and SQIVND (reference sequence). V shed 3 bases and J shed 7 bases, with 15 bases lying between them. The CDR3 consists of 15 residues. The CDR3 nucleotides read TGTGCCAGTAGTATCCTGGGAGGTAAACTCGGGGAGCTGTTTTTT. It yields the protein CASSILGGKLGELFF.

The J gene is TRBJ1-6, the V gene TRBV27; 10 bases are shared with TRBD1. The CDR3 covers 16 residues. Per the germline V gene, CDR1 is MNHEY and CDR2 is SMNVEV (reference sequence). J gave up 7 bases and V 4 bases, and 7 bases lay outside the gene matches. The CDR3: CASSSRDRGGNSPLHF. The CDR3 region has the DNA TGTGCCAGCAGTTCCCGGGACAGGGGAGGGAATTCACCCCTCCACTTT.

This clone appeared a few times. The chain recombines TRBV4-1 with TRBJ2-3, with TRBD2 matching 7 bases. The CDR3 runs to 17 residues. The trim removed 4 bases at V and 0 bases at J, leaving 10 bases unmatched. The germline V gene encodes CDR1 MGHRA and CDR2 YSYEKL. The CDR3 protein is CASSLRGRESSTDTQYF. For the CDR3, the DNA is TGCGCCAGCAGCCTAAGAGGGAGGGAATCTAGCACAGATACGCAGTATTTT.

The rearrangement uses TRBV10-3 and TRBJ1-2, with 7 bases that match TRBD1. The CDR3 covers 14 residues. Germline CDR1 ENHRY, CDR2 SYGVKD. V trimming: 6 bases; J trimming: 3 bases; junction bases outside the gene matches: 7. The CDR3 region has the DNA TGTGCCATCAGGGGACAGACTGGGGACTATGGCTACACCTTC. This codes for CAIRGQTGDYGYTF.

The chain carries TRBV19 and TRBJ2-1, with a tentative D call TRBD2 (6 bases). Germline CDR1 reads LNHDA; CDR2 reads SQIVND (reference sequence). Deletions cut 6 bases from V and 4 bases from J, with 10 bases between. There are 13 residues in the CDR3. CDR3 coding DNA: TGTGCCAGTAGCGGGGACTCATACAATGAGCAGTTCTTC. This translates into CASSGDSYNEQFF. Filled out from reference TRBV19 and TRBJ2-1, the complete variable domain reads DGGITQSPKYLFRKEGQNVTLSCEQNLNHDAMYWYRQDPGQGLRLIYYSQIVNDFQKGDIAEGYSVSREKKESFPLTVTSAQKNPTAFYLCASSGDSYNEQFFGPGTRLTVL.

The chain employs TRBV5-1 and TRBJ1-2; 7 positions match TRBD1. After removal of 4 bases from V and 5 bases from J, the junction contained 17 bases not matched to a gene. Per germline, CDR1 SGHRS and CDR2 YFSETQ. This CDR3 spans 17 amino acids. The CDR3: CASSPLTGLVGGYGYTF. The DNA for the CDR3 is TGCGCCAGCAGCCCGTTGACAGGGCTGGTAGGGGGATATGGCTACACCTTC.

The chain uses TRBV6-6 and TRBJ1-5, with a tentative D call TRBD1 (6 bases). V lost 6 bases and J 1 base, leaving 10 bases between the germline ends. The CDR3 has 14 amino acids. CDR1 MNHNY and CDR2 SVGAGI come from the germline V gene (reference sequence). The CDR3 bases are TGTGCCAGCAGCACCGGGACAAGCAATCAGCCCCAGCATTTT. Protein product: CASSTGTSNQPQHF.

The chain joins TRBV9 to TRBJ2-7; TRBD1 agrees at 9 bases. The trim removed 2 bases at V and 2 bases at J, leaving 5 bases unmatched. The germline CDR1 and CDR2 sequences are SGDLS and YYNGEE. The CDR3 consists of 15 residues. CDR3 sequence: CASSVAGTGPYEQYF. The DNA of the CDR3 is TGTGCCAGCAGCGTTGCCGGGACAGGGCCCTACGAGCAGTACTTC.

The chain combines TRBV30 with TRBJ2-7; D is undetermined. The CDR3 spans 12 residues. Germline loops: CDR1 GTSNPN, CDR2 SVGIG (reference sequence). The ends were cut back, 0 bases at V and 0 bases at J, with 3 bases in the middle. The CDR3 DNA follows: TGTGCCTGGAGTGTCAGCTCCTACGAGCAGTACTTC. Translated: CAWSVSSYEQYF.

A few counts support this clone. V is TRBV9 and J is TRBJ2-6; TRBD2 is a possible D gene (5 bases). The CDR3 has 14 residues. Germline V lookup: CDR1 SGDLS, CDR2 YYNGEE. Between the trimmed V and J ends, which lost 6 bases and 3 bases, there was a span of 10 bases. The CDR3 sequence: CASTRTFGANVLTF. CDR3 DNA: TGTGCCAGCACCAGGACTTTTGGGGCCAACGTCCTGACTTTC.

For the CDR3, the DNA is TGTGCCAGCAGCCAAGGCAGACTGCCTGGAAACACCATATATTTT. Residues: CASSQGRLPGNTIYF. This chain connects TRBV14 to TRBJ1-3, with D hard to call. This CDR3 is 15 amino acids long. V dropped 1 base and J dropped 2 bases, with 9 bases sitting between them. Germline V gene sequence: CDR1 SGHDN, CDR2 FVKESK.

The chain is built from TRBV5-6 and TRBJ1-4, with D maybe TRBD1 (5 bases). The CDR3 runs to 14 residues. Germline lookup yields CDR1 SGHDT and CDR2 YYEEEE. The ends were cut back, 1 base at V and 1 base at J, with 5 bases in the middle. In DNA, the CDR3 is TGTGCCAGCAGCTTGCAGGGAACTAATGAAAAACTGTTTTTT. Translated: CASSLQGTNEKLFF.

This chain joins TRBV5-4 and TRBJ1-2, with TRBD1 matching over 9 bases. Germline V gives CDR1 SGHNT, CDR2 YYREEE (reference sequence). V was pared by 4 bases and J by 5 bases, with 3 bases of the junction left unmatched. This CDR3 spans 13 amino acids. The DNA for the CDR3 is TGTGCCAGCAGCCCGGACAGGGGATATGGCTACACCTTC. It codes for CASSPDRGYGYTF.